The 5 T cell receptor beta chains presented below share a single source sample, sequenced in a study of response to subunit inactivated influenza vaccine. TCRdb itself ran the RT-PCR reads through MiXCR, one entry per CDR3 protein. The sample holds 150,000 or so distinct CDR3 sequences; approximately 10% are singletons and the top ten take around 11%. The material sequenced was non-naive T cells sorted from PBMCs, taken 40 to 50 days after vaccination. The receptors come from a man aged 45-65 years who received an inactivated influenza vaccine.

CDR3 sequence: CASRPPGDEKLFF. The CDR3 nucleotides read TGTGCCAGCAGACCCCCGGGGGATGAAAAACTGTTTTTT. The genes are TRBV28 and TRBJ1-4; a possible D gene is TRBD1 (5 bases). Germline V gene data show CDR1 as MDHEN and CDR2 as SYDVKM. The V gene lost 6 bases and the J gene lost 6 bases, with 11 bases spanning the gap. CDR3 length equals 13 residues.

This clonotype came up a few times. V usage is TRBV7-8 and J usage is TRBJ2-3, with 10 nucleotides matching TRBD1. The CDR3 runs 18 residues. The ends lost 2 bases at V and 2 bases at J; junction bases unmatched: 10. The germline V gene has CDR1 SGHVS and CDR2 FQNEAQ. CDR3 in DNA: TGTGCCAGCAGCTTAAATTTACTGGGGACAGGGGCCACAGATACGCAGTATTTT. Protein product: CASSLNLLGTGATDTQYF. Full variable domain (rest looked up from reference TRBV7-8 and TRBJ2-3): GAGVSQSPRYKVAKRGQDVALRCDPISGHVSLFWYQQALGQGPEFLTYFQNEAQLDKSGLPSDRFFAERPEGSVSTLKIQRTQQEDSAVYLCASSLNLLGTGATDTQYFGPGTRLTVL.

This clonotype was seen many times. This sequence joins TRBV4-1 and TRBJ2-1; 7 nucleotides line up with TRBD2. V shed 2 bases and J 5 bases; nucleotides not matched to a gene: 3. The CDR3 consists of 14 residues. Germline CDR1 is MGHRA and CDR2 is YSYEKL. CDR3 in amino acids: CASSQQRGDNEQFF. The CDR3 DNA is TGCGCCAGCAGCCAACAGCGGGGAGACAATGAGCAGTTCTTC.

This clonotype was picked up a small number of times. The genes are TRBV6-5 and TRBJ2-3, with 7 bases fitting TRBD2. The trim removed 3 bases at V and 4 bases at J, leaving 10 bases unmatched. Germline V gene sequence: CDR1 MNHEY, CDR2 SVGAGI. The CDR3 has 16 amino acids. The CDR3 reads CASSYQRRELPDTQYF. The CDR3 DNA sequence: TGTGCCAGCAGTTATCAGCGGCGGGAGCTTCCAGATACGCAGTATTTT.

This clonotype was seen ten or more times. The gene calls are TRBV6-1 and TRBJ2-3; maybe TRBD2 (6 bases). Germline values: CDR1 MNHNS, CDR2 SASEGT. This CDR3 comprises 15 residues. V was shortened by 6 bases and J by 6 bases, with 19 bases between the two germline ends. As DNA, the CDR3 is TGTGCCAGCAGACAAAGGGACGGGGGAAAGGATACGCAGTATTTT. Protein product: CASRQRDGGKDTQYF.